Presented here are 4 T cell receptor beta chains from one specimen sequenced in a study of blood T cell repertoires in COVID-19. The data were produced by immunoSEQ multiplex PCR, yet TCRdb's version contains in-frame clones alone and is incomplete. Found here are roughly 220,000 clones, about 80% of them singletons; the top ten hold roughly 3%. Sequencing was performed on peripheral blood. All receptors come from a woman aged 30 to 39 who had recovered from COVID-19.

The chain joins TRBV6-1 to TRBJ2-3; D may be TRBD2 (5 bases). V shed 0 bases and J shed 3 bases, with 10 bases lying between them. Germline CDR1 reads MNHNS; CDR2 reads SASEGT. The CDR3 covers 15 residues. The CDR3 DNA follows: TGTGCCAGCAGTGAAGCGGGAGTGATGACAGATACGCAGTATTTT. Protein: CASSEAGVMTDTQYF.

This rearrangement joins TRBV27 to TRBJ2-7; 8 nucleotides agree with TRBD1. The CDR3 loop spans 17 amino acids. Trimming removed 5 bases from V and 3 bases from J; junction bases left unmatched: 15. Germline CDR1 and CDR2: MNHEY and SMNVEV (reference sequence). The CDR3 reads CASSPRQGLLRIYEQYF. CDR3 coding DNA: TGTGCCAGCAGTCCTCGACAGGGGCTCCTCCGAATCTACGAGCAGTACTTC.

The gene calls are TRBV30 and TRBJ2-1, with 9 bases fitting TRBD2. The V and J ends lost 0 bases and 2 bases, in that order; junction bases with no gene match: 8. The CDR3 sequence is 17 residues long. Looked up from germline, CDR1 is GTSNPN and CDR2 is SVGIG (reference sequence). CDR3 in DNA: TGTGCCTGGAGTGTAATCGTGGGACTAGCCCCCTACAATGAGCAGTTCTTC. Amino acids: CAWSVIVGLAPYNEQFF. The variable domain in full, with the rest retrieved from reference TRBV30 and TRBJ2-1, is SQTIHQWPATLVQPVGSPLSLECTVEGTSNPNLYWYRQAAGRGLQLLFYSVGIGQISSEVPQNLSASRPQDRQFILSSKKLLLSDSGFYLCAWSVIVGLAPYNEQFFGPGTRLTVL.

The chain couples TRBV18 to TRBJ2-1; 7 positions agree with TRBD2. Germline V gene sequence: CDR1 KGHSH, CDR2 LQKENI. V was clipped by 0 bases and J by 6 bases; unmatched bases: 11. CDR3 size: 17 residues. The chain's CDR3 is CASSPPGREGPLNEQFF. The CDR3, as DNA: TGTGCCAGCTCACCACCGGGAAGGGAGGGCCCACTCAATGAGCAGTTCTTC.